This T cell receptor (beta chain) was observed in a study of T cell responses to AZD1222 COVID-19 vaccine. Findings of the study overall: Baseline seropositives among AZD1222 recipients totaled only five to seven. Targeting of unmutated variant regions was reportedly seen in nearly half of spike-specific TCRs.

Sequenced by immunoSEQ multiplex PCR; TCRdb stores in-frame clones only, minus some. This table has 85,000 to 90,000 clones, around 90% appearing once. A remark on this clone: The antigen is undetermined.

Germline CDR1 is MGHDK and CDR2 is SYGVNS. Trimming took off 2 bases at V and 2 bases at J, with 13 bases between the two ends. CDR3 size: 15 residues. The source of this sequence is an adult in good health. Sequenced material: peripheral blood, taken on day 0 of MenACWY control vaccination. The V and J genes are TRBV25-1 and TRBJ2-7; maybe TRBD1 (5 bases). The CDR3 DNA reads as TGTGCCAGCAGTGAAGGAACAGGCCTCACCTACGAGCAGTACTTC. Translated: CASSEGTGLTYEQYF.